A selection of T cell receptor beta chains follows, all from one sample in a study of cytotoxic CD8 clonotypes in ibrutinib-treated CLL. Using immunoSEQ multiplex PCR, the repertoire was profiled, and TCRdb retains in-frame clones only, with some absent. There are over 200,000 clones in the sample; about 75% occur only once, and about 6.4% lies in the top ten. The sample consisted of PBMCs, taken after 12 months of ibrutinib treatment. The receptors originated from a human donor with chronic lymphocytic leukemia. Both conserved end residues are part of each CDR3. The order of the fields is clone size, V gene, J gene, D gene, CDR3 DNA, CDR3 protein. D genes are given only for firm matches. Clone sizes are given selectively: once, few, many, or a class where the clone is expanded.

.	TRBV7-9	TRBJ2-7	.	TGTGCCAGCAGCCCAAAGGGCTACGAGCAGTACTTC	CASSPKGYEQYF
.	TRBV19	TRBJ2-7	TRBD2	TGTGCCAGTAGTATAAGCATTAGCGGGGTTAACTCCGAGCAGTACTTC	CASSISISGVNSEQYF
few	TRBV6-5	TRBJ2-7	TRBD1	TGTGCCAGCAGTCTCGCATTGGCAGGGGGCTACGAGCAGTACTTC	CASSLALAGGYEQYF
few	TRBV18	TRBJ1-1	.	TGTGCCAGCTCGCTGACAGATAACACTGAAGCTTTCTTT	CASSLTDNTEAFF
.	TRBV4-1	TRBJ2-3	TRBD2	TGCGCCAGCAGCCTAACTAGCGGGGACACAGATACGCAGTATTTT	CASSLTSGDTDTQYF
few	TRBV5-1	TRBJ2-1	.	TGCGCCAGCAGCTTCCTGGGCGATACCTACAATGAGCAGTTCTTC	CASSFLGDTYNEQFF
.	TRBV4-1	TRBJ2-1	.	TGCGCCAGCAGGCGCGATGGAAAGCTACACAATGAGCAGTTCTTC	CASRRDGKLHNEQFF
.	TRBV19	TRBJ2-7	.	TGTGCCAGTAGTATCAAGGGGTACGAGCAGTACTTC	CASSIKGYEQYF
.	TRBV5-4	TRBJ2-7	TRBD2	TGTGCCAGCAGCTTACTAGCGGGAGGGAGGAGCTCCTACGAGCAGTACTTC	CASSLLAGGRSSYEQYF
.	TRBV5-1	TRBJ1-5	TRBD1	TGCGCCAGCAGCCCTGGACAGGGGGGTAGCAATCAGCCCCAGCATTTT	CASSPGQGGSNQPQHF
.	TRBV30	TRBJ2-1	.	TGTGCCTGGAGTGGTGAATGGGACAATGAGCAGTTCTTC	CAWSGEWDNEQFF
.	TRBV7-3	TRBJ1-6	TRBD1	TGTGCCAGCAGCTGGGGACAGGGCAATTCACCCCTCCACTTT	CASSWGQGNSPLHF
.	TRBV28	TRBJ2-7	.	TGTGCCAGCACGAGGCTATATAAATTCTCCTACGAGCAGTACTTC	CASTRLYKFSYEQYF
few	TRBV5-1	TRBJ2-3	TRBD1	TGCGCCAGCAGCGGAGGGGACAGGGTTACAGATACGCAGTATTTT	CASSGGDRVTDTQYF
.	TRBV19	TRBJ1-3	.	TGTGCCAGTAGTAACCGGGCATCATCTGGAAACACCATATATTTT	CASSNRASSGNTIYF
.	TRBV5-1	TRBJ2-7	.	TGCGCCAGCGGGGAGGCGGGGAGCGAGCAGTACTTC	CASGEAGSEQYF
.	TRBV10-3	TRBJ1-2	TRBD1	TGTGCCATCAGCAAGATGACAGGGGAGAATGGCTACACCTTC	CAISKMTGENGYTF
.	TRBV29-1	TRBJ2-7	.	TGCAGCGGAAGGACGGAGTACGAGCAGTACTTC	CSGRTEYEQYF
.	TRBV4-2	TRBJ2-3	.	TGTGCCAGCAGTCACCAGGGAGACCCAGATACGCAGTATTTT	CASSHQGDPDTQYF
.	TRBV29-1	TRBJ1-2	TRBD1	TGCAGCGTTGGACAGGGCCTTACTCCCTATGGCTACACCTTC	CSVGQGLTPYGYTF
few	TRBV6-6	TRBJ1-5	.	TGTGCCACTAACTGGGAGGAGTATCAGCCCCAGCATTTT	CATNWEEYQPQHF
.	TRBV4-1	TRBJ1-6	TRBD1	TGCGCCAGCAGCCAAGGGGACAGAGACAATTCACCCCTCCACTTT	CASSQGDRDNSPLHF
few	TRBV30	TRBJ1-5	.	TGTGCCTGGAACCTGGGACATGGTCAGCCCCAGCATTTT	CAWNLGHGQPQHF
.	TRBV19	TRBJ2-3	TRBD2	TGTGCCAGCCAACTAGCGGGCCACACAGATACGCAGTATTTT	CASQLAGHTDTQYF
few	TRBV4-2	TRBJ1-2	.	TGTGCCAGCAGCCAAGTCGCGACGCGTGGGGGGACCTATGGCTACACCTTC	CASSQVATRGGTYGYTF
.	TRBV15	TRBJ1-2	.	TGTGCCACCAGCGAGGGTGTACATGGCTACACCTTC	CATSEGVHGYTF
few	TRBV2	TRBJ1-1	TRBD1	TGTGCCAGCAGCGGCGGGACAGGGAACACTGAAGCTTTCTTT	CASSGGTGNTEAFF